The next 5 T cell receptor beta chains were all read from a single sample in a study of cytomegalovirus exposure and HLA in healthy donors. PCR used 60 Vbeta primers and 13 Jbeta primers. Clones were read by immunoSEQ multiplex PCR, and TCRdb kept only the in-frame ones, dropping some. Its clone listing holds about 190,000 clones. Sequencing was done on a sample of PBMCs. The receptors stem from a woman in her 30s in good health and CMV-seropositive.

V gene TRBV7-7 combines with J gene TRBJ2-7; D is possibly TRBD2 (5 bases). V was trimmed by 0 bases and J by 7 bases, leaving 10 bases between them. The CDR3 covers 13 residues. Germline V CDR1 and CDR2: SSHAT, FNYEAQ (reference sequence). The CDR3, as DNA: TGTGCCAGCAGCTTAGCCCCCCGGGAAGAGCAGTACTTC. The encoded protein is CASSLAPREEQYF.

J is TRBJ1-3 and V is TRBV5-4; possibly TRBD1 for D (6 bases). Germline CDR1 reads SGHNT; CDR2 reads YYREEE (reference sequence). V was cut by 5 bases and J by 0 bases, with 12 bases left in between. The CDR3 consists of 15 residues. For the CDR3, the DNA is TGTGCCAGCAGTGACAGGAGGACCTCTGGAAACACCATATATTTT. It encodes CASSDRRTSGNTIYF.

Comment on this clone: This CDR3 is also generated by other DNA sequences in the sample. The chain combines TRBV5-1 with TRBJ2-1; possible D gene TRBD1, 6 bases. Germline V gives CDR1 SGHRS, CDR2 YFSETQ. V lost 0 bases and J 7 bases, leaving 8 bases between the germline ends. The CDR3 sequence is 13 residues long. The CDR3 region is CASSLVGGNEQFF. As DNA, the CDR3 is TGCGCCAGCAGCTTGGTAGGGGGAAATGAGCAGTTCTTC.

V gene TRBV29-1 combines with J gene TRBJ1-5, with D perhaps TRBD1 (5 bases). The V gene lost 3 bases and the J gene lost 2 bases, with 11 bases spanning the gap. The germline V gene has CDR1 SQVTM and CDR2 ANQGSEA. This CDR3 comprises 14 residues. CDR3 in amino acids: CSVDLGGGNQPQHF. The CDR3 DNA follows: TGCAGCGTTGACCTAGGAGGGGGCAATCAGCCCCAGCATTTT.

This rearrangement joins TRBV5-1 to TRBJ1-1; no clear D gene. CDR1 is SGHRS, CDR2 YFSETQ, per germline. The CDR3 is 14 residues long. V shed 4 bases and J shed 4 bases, with 14 bases lying between them. CDR3 sequence: CASSLEVQSTEAFF. The CDR3 DNA is TGCGCCAGCAGCCTGGAGGTACAGAGCACTGAAGCTTTCTTT.